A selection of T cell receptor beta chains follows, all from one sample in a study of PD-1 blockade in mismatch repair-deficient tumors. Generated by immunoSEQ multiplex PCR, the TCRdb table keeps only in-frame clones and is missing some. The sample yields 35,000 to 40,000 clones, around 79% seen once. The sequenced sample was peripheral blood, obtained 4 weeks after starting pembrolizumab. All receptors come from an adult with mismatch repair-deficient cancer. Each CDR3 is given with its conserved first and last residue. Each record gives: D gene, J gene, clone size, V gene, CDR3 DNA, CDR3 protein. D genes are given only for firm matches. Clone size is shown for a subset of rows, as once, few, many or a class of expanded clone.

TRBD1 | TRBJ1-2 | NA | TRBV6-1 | TGTGCCAGCGAGGAAATCGGCAGGGGGCTGGGTGGCTACACCTTC | CASEEIGRGLGGYTF
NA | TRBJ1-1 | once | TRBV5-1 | TGTGCCAGCAGCTTATGGGGGGAGGACACTGAAGCTTTCTTT | CASSLWGEDTEAFF
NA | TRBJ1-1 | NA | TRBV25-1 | TGTGCCAGCAGTGAAGGGTTCCGGGGTAACACTGAAGCTTTCTTT | CASSEGFRGNTEAFF
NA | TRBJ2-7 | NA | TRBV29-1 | TGCAGCGCTGGGACTCAGACCTACGAGCAGTACTTC | CSAGTQTYEQYF
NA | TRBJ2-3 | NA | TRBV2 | TGTGCCAGCAGTGAGTTCAGGACCTACACAGATACGCAGTATTTT | CASSEFRTYTDTQYF
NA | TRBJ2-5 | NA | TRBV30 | TGTGCCTGGAGTGTGAGTAGTGAAGGGACCCAGTACTTC | CAWSVSSEGTQYF
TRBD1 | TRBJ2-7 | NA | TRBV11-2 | TGTGCCAGCAGACAGTCCGGGACAGGGATCCACGAGCAGTACTTC | CASRQSGTGIHEQYF
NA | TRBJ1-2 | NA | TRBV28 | TGTGCCAGCAGTTTATACAGGGCGGGGAACTATGGCTACACCTTC | CASSLYRAGNYGYTF
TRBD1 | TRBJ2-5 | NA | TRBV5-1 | TGCGCCAGCAGCTTCGACAGGGGAGGCGAGACCCAGTACTTC | CASSFDRGGETQYF
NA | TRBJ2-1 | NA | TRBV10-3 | TGTGCCATCAGGGGCGAGTTTATCGGGAACAATGAGCAGTTCTTC | CAIRGEFIGNNEQFF
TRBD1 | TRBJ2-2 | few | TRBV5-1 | TGCGCCAGCAGCCGGACAGGGTCGAACACCGGGGAGCTGTTTTTT | CASSRTGSNTGELFF
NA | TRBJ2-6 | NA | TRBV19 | TGTGCCAGTAGTCCCTCCGGCAGCTCTGGGGCCAACGTCCTGACTTTC | CASSPSGSSGANVLTF
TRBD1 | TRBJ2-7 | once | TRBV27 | TGTGCCAGCAGTCCGGGACAGCTACCAACGGAGCAGTACTTC | CASSPGQLPTEQYF
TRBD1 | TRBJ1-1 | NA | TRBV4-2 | TGTGCCAGCAGCCAACTACAGGGGGGCGCTGAAGCTTTCTTT | CASSQLQGGAEAFF
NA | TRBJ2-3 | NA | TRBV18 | TGTGCCAGCTCACCCTCAAGTGGGGTCGCAGATACGCAGTATTTT | CASSPSSGVADTQYF
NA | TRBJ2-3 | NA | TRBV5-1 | TGCGCCAGCAGCTTGTTGGGGTCTCCAGATACGCAGTATTTT | CASSLLGSPDTQYF
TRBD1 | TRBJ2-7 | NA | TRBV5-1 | TGCGCCAGCAGCTCCGGGACAGGATCCTACGAGCAGTACTTC | CASSSGTGSYEQYF
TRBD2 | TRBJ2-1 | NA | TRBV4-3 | TGCGCCAGCAGCCAAGGGACTCCCAGCGGGGATGAGCAGTTCTTC | CASSQGTPSGDEQFF
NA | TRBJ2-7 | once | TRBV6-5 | TGTGCCAGCAGCCCCGACAGCCACGAGCAGTACTTC | CASSPDSHEQYF
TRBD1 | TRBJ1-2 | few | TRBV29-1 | TGCAGCGTTGAGAGGACAGGGACTGGCTACACCTTC | CSVERTGTGYTF
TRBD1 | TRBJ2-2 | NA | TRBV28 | TGTGCCAGCAGTTTTCAGTACTCTCCTCGGACAGGGTGGCGAAACACCGGGGAGCTGTTTTTT | CASSFQYSPRTGWRNTGELFF
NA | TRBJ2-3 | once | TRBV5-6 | TGTGCCAGCAGCTTGGACAGATCCGTCAGCACAGATACGCAGTATTTT | CASSLDRSVSTDTQYF
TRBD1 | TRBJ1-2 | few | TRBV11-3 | TGTGCCAGCAGCCCCACTCGGGCAGGGGGCGCGGGTGGCTACACCTTC | CASSPTRAGGAGGYTF
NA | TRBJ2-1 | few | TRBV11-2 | TGTGCCAGCAGCTTAGTTTCACTCCGGGGGTCTGAGCAGTTCTTC | CASSLVSLRGSEQFF
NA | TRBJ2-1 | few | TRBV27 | TGTGCCAGCAGACAGAAGCAGGGACTCATACAATTGGTGCGTAATGAGCAGTTCTTC | CASRQKQGLIQLVRNEQFF
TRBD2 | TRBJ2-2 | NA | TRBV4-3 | TGCGCCAGCAGCCCTGACCTAACTAGCGGAGCGAACACCGGGGAGCTGTTTTTT | CASSPDLTSGANTGELFF
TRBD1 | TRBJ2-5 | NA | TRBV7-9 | TGTGCCAGCAGTTTTGACAGGGAAGAGACCCAGTACTTC | CASSFDREETQYF
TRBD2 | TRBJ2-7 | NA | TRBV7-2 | TGTGCCAGCAACCCCGGGACTAGCACCTACGAGCAGTACTTC | CASNPGTSTYEQYF
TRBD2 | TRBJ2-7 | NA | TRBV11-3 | TGTGCCAGCAGCTTAGAAGGGGGACTAGTTCTTTCCTTCTACGAGCAGTACTTC | CASSLEGGLVLSFYEQYF
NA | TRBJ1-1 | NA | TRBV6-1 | TGTGCCAGCACCCCGGAGGGCGGCACTGAAGCTTTCTTT | CASTPEGGTEAFF
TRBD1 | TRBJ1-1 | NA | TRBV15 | TGTGCCACCAGCGGGGACAGGGCGGGCACTGAAGCTTTCTTT | CATSGDRAGTEAFF
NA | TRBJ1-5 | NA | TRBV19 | TGTGCCAGTACCGCGGGGGCGGATCAGCCCCAGCATTTT | CASTAGADQPQHF
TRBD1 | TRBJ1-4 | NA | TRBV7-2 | TGTGCCAGCAGCGCTCGCCGGGACAGGGGGAGTGAAAAACTGTTTTTT | CASSARRDRGSEKLFF
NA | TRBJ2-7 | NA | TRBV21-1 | TGTGCCAGCAGCAATGATCAGGTGGGCTTCTACGAGCAGTACTTC | CASSNDQVGFYEQYF
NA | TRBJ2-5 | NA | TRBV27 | TGTGCCAGCGCATCCACTGTGGAAGAGACCCAGTACTTC | CASASTVEETQYF
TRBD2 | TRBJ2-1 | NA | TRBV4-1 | TGCGCCAGCAGCCAAGGCTCGGGACTAGCGGCCTACAATGAGCAGTTCTTC | CASSQGSGLAAYNEQFF
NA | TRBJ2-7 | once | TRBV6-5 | TGTGCCAGCAGTTACCAGGGGGGATCCTACGAGCAGTACTTC | CASSYQGGSYEQYF
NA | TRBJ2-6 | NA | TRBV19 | TGTGCCAGTACCCCCCTGGGGGCCAACGTCCTGACTTTC | CASTPLGANVLTF
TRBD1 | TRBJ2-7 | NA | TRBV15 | TGTGCCACCAGCAGAGGGGGTCGGACAGGGCCCCAGGGCTACGAGCAGTACTTC | CATSRGGRTGPQGYEQYF
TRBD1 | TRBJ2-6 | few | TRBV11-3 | TGTGCCAGCAGCACCAGGGGGACTGGGGCCAACGTCCTGACTTTC | CASSTRGTGANVLTF
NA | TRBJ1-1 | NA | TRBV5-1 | TGCGCCAGCAGCCCGGGAGGAGGGAACACTGAAGCTTTCTTT | CASSPGGGNTEAFF
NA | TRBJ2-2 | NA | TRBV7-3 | TGTGCCAGCAGCTCCTCCGCGGGCGCGAACACCGGGGAGCTGTTTTTT | CASSSSAGANTGELFF
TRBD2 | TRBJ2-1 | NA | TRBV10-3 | TGTGCCATCAGTGAGTCGGGTAGCGGGAGTTGGAATGAGCAGTTCTTC | CAISESGSGSWNEQFF
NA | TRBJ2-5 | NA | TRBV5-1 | TGCGCCAGCAGCTTTTCAGGGGGGCAAGAGACCCAGTACTTC | CASSFSGGQETQYF
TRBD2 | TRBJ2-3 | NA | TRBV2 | TGTGCCAGCAGTTTTAGCGGGAGGGCGACAGATACGCAGTATTTT | CASSFSGRATDTQYF
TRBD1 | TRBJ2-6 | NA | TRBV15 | TGTGCCACCAGCGAGGGACAGAGCTCTGGGGCCAACGTCCTGACTTTC | CATSEGQSSGANVLTF